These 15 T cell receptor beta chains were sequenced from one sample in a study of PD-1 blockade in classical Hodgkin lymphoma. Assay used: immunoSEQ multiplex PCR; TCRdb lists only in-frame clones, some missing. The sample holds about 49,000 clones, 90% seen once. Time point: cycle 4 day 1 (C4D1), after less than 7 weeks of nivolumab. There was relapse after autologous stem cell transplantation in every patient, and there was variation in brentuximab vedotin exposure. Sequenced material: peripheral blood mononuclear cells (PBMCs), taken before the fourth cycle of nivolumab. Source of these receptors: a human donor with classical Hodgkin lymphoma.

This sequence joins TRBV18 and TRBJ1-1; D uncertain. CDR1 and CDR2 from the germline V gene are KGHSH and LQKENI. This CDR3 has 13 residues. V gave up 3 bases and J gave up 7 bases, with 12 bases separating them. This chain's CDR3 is CASSPIGTFEAFF. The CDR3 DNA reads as TGTGCCAGCTCACCTATTGGAACATTTGAAGCTTTCTTT. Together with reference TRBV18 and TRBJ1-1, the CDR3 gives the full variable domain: NAGVMQNPRHLVRRRGQEARLRCSPMKGHSHVYWYRQLPEEGLKFMVYLQKENIIDESGMPKERFSAEFPKEGPSILRIQQVVRGDSAAYFCASSPIGTFEAFFGQGTRLTVV.

CDR3 nucleotide sequence: TGTGCCAGCGACGACGAGGATGATGAAAAACTGTTTTTT. Translated, it gives CASDDEDDEKLFF. This chain uses TRBV11-3 with TRBJ1-4; D gene unclear. Trimming removed 8 bases from V and 6 bases from J, with 13 bases in between. The CDR3 spans 13 residues. Germline V gives CDR1 SGHNT, CDR2 YENEEA.

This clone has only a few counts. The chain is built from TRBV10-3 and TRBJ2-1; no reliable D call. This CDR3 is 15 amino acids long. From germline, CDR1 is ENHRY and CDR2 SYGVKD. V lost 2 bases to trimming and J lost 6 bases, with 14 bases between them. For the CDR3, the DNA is TGTGCCATCAGTGAGAGGGATAGTGGCGGCAATGAGCAGTTCTTC. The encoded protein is CAISERDSGGNEQFF.

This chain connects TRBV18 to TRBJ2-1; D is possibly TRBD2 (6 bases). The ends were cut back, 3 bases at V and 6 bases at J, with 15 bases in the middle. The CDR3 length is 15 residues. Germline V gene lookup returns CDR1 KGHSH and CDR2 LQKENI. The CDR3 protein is CASSPYDISGNEQFF. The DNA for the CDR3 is TGTGCCAGCTCACCCTATGATATTAGCGGCAATGAGCAGTTCTTC.

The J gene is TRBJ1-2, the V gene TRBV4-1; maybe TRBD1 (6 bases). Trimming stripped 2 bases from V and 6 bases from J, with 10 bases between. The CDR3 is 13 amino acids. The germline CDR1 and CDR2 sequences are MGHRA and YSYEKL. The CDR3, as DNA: TGCGCCAGCAGCCAAACTCCAGGGGATGGCTACACCTTC. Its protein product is CASSQTPGDGYTF.

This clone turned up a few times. Here the CDR3 reads CASSKRGGGSNEKLFF. CDR3 coding DNA: TGTGCCAGCAGCAAACGAGGGGGGGGCTCTAATGAAAAACTGTTTTTT. The V gene is TRBV7-9, the J gene TRBJ1-4; D possibly corresponds to TRBD1 (6 bases). Trimming cost V 5 bases and J 3 bases, with 16 bases left between them. Germline CDR1 reads SEHNR; CDR2 reads FQNEAQ (reference sequence). The CDR3 spans 16 residues. Full variable domain (rest looked up from reference TRBV7-9 and TRBJ1-4): DTGVSQNPRHKITKRGQNVTFRCDPISEHNRLYWYRQTLGQGPEFLTYFQNEAQLEKSRLLSDRFSAERPKGSFSTLEIQRTEQGDSAMYLCASSKRGGGSNEKLFFGSGTQLSVL.

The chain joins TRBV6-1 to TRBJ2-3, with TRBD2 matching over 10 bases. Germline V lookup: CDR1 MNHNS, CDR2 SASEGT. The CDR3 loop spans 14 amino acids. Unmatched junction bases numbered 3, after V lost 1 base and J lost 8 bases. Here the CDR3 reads CASSEGRTSGTQYF. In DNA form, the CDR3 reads TGTGCCAGCAGTGAAGGACGGACTAGCGGTACGCAGTATTTT.

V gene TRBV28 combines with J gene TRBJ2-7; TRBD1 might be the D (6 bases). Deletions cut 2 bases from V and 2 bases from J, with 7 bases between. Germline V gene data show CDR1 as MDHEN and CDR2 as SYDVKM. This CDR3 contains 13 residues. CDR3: CASSLAGAYEQYF. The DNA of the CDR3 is TGTGCCAGCAGTTTAGCAGGGGCCTACGAGCAGTACTTC.

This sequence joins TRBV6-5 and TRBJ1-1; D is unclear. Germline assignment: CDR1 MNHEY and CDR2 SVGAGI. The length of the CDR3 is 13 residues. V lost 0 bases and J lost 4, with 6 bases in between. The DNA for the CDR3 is TGTGCCAGCAGTTACTCTGGTTTCACTGAAGCTTTCTTT. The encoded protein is CASSYSGFTEAFF.

CDR3 sequence reads: CASNQAGGETQYF. The CDR3 DNA is TGCGCCAGCAACCAAGCGGGCGGGGAGACCCAGTACTTC. The J gene is TRBJ2-5, the V gene TRBV5-1; D might be TRBD2 (6 bases). The V and J ends lost 6 bases and 5 bases respectively, with 14 bases between them. This CDR3 has 13 amino acids. CDR1 and CDR2 from the germline V gene are SGHRS and YFSETQ. Supplemented by reference TRBV5-1 and TRBJ2-5, the full variable domain reads KAGVTQTPRYLIKTRGQQVTLSCSPISGHRSVSWYQQTPGQGLQFLFEYFSETQRNKGNFPGRFSGRQFSNSRSEMNVSTLELGDSALYLCASNQAGGETQYFGPGTRLLVL.

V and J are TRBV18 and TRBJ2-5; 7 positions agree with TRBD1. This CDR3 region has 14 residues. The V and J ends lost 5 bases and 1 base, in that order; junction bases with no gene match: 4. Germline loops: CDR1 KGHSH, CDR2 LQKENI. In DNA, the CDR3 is TGTGCCAGCTCAGAGACAGGGCTCCAAGAGACCCAGTACTTC. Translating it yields CASSETGLQETQYF.

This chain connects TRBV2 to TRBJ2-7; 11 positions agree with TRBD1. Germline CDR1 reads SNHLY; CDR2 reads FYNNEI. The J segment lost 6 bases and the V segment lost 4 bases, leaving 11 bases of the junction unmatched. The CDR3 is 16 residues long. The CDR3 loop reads CASSVITGQGGSEQYF. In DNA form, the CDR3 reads TGTGCCAGCAGTGTGATTACGGGACAGGGGGGATCCGAGCAGTACTTC.

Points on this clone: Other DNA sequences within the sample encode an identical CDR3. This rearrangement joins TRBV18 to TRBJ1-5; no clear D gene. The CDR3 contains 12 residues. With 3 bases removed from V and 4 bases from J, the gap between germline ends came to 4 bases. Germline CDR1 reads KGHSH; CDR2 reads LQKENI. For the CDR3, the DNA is TGTGCCAGCTCACCGGAGAATCAGCCCCAGCATTTT. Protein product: CASSPENQPQHF.

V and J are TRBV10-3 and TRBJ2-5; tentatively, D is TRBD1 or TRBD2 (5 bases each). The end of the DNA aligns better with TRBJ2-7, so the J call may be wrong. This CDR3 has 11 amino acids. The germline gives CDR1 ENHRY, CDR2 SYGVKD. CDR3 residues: CAIGTTSEQYF. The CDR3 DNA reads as TGTGCCATCGGGACCACCTCCGAGCAGTACTTC.

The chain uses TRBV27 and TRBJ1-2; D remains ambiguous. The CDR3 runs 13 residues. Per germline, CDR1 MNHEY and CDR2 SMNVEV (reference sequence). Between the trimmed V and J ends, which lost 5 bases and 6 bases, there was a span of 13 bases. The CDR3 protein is CASSASPNNGYTF. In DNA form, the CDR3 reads TGTGCCAGCAGTGCTTCTCCAAATAATGGCTACACCTTC.